The entry below describes one TCR beta chain. What it binds is unknown. This record comes from a study of cytomegalovirus exposure and HLA in healthy donors. Study results and caveats: CMV serostatus was the only immune exposure information that was available. Being productive about 90% or about 30% of the time was typical of most TCR beta V segments in an earlier analysis.

The germline V gene encodes CDR1 SGHDT and CDR2 YYEEEE. The CDR3 runs 15 residues. V lost 1 base and J lost 5; bases outside the gene matches: 5. PCR primers comprised 60 Vbeta and 13 Jbeta primers. Authors' data handling: Roughly 76 million unique TCR beta chains, around 11 million of them shared, were counted by a later analysis. The assay was immunoSEQ multiplex PCR, and TCRdb's table has in-frame clones only and misses some. Clone size and V and J calls were adopted from that table, with D and trimming inferred from the DNA. The repertoire holds about 150,000 clones, with roughly 82% as singletons.

J is TRBJ1-2 and V is TRBV5-6, with TRBD1 identical over 10 bases. The sample taken for sequencing was PBMCs. The TCR originated in a woman between 50 and 59 years old in good health and CMV-seropositive. The CDR3 nucleotides are TGTGCCAGCAGCTTGACCGGGACAGGGGAATATGGCTACACCTTC. Residues: CASSLTGTGEYGYTF.